This T cell receptor beta chain was identified in a study of cytomegalovirus exposure and HLA in healthy donors. V was pared by 5 bases and J by 5 bases, with 7 bases of the junction left unmatched. The CDR3 is 14 residues long. Per the germline V gene, CDR1 is LNHDA and CDR2 is SQIVND (reference sequence). The PCR made use of 60 Vbeta and 13 Jbeta primers. Some clones are missing from TCRdb's copy, which holds only in-frame ones; the method was immunoSEQ multiplex PCR. Of hundreds of thousands of clones listed, over 85% were seen once; the top ten hold roughly 2%. The chain has TRBV19 and TRBJ2-5; TRBD1 matches 8 bases. This receptor was taken from a woman between 18 and 29 years old in good health and CMV-seronegative. Material for sequencing was PBMCs. CDR3 DNA sequence: TGTGCCAGTAGTCCAGATACAGGGGGTGAGACCCAGTACTTC. Residues: CASSPDTGGETQYF.